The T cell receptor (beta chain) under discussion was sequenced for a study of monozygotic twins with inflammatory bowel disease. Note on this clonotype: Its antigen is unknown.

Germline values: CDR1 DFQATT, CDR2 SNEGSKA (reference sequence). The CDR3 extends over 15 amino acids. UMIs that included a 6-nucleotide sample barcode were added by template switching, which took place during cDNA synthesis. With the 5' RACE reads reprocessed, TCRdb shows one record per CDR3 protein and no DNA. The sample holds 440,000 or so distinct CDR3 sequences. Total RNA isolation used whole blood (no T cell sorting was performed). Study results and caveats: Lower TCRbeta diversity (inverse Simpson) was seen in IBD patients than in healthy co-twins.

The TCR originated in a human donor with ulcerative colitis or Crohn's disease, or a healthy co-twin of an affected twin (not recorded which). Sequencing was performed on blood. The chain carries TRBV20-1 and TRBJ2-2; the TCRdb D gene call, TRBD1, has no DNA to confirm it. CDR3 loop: CSALPPSGTLGELFF.